This T cell receptor (beta chain) is drawn from a study of vaccination effects on CD4 cells after COVID-19. TCRdb keeps only in-frame clones here, not all; method: immunoSEQ multiplex PCR. The sample holds tens of thousands of clones, around 85% seen once. This CDR3 has 13 residues. Trimming left V 0 bases short and J 8 bases short, with 13 bases between. Per germline, CDR1 GTSNPN and CDR2 SVGIG (reference sequence). When 10 to 11 days of culture had elapsed, CD4+ T cells were isolated. Participants completed two doses of the BNT162b2 or mRNA-1273 vaccine. About this clone: The antigen is undetermined.

The origin of this receptor is a human donor who received a COVID-19 vaccine. The sample consisted of CD4+ T cells from PBMCs cultured without peptide, taken after COVID-19 vaccination. The chain carries TRBV30 and TRBJ1-1; TRBD1 might be the D (6 bases). The CDR3 nucleotides are TGTGCCTGGAGTGTACAAACAGGGCGGGAAGCTTTCTTT. As protein: CAWSVQTGREAFF. Supplemented by reference TRBV30 and TRBJ1-1, the full variable domain reads SQTIHQWPATLVQPVGSPLSLECTVEGTSNPNLYWYRQAAGRGLQLLFYSVGIGQISSEVPQNLSASRPQDRQFILSSKKLLLSDSGFYLCAWSVQTGREAFFGQGTRLTVV.